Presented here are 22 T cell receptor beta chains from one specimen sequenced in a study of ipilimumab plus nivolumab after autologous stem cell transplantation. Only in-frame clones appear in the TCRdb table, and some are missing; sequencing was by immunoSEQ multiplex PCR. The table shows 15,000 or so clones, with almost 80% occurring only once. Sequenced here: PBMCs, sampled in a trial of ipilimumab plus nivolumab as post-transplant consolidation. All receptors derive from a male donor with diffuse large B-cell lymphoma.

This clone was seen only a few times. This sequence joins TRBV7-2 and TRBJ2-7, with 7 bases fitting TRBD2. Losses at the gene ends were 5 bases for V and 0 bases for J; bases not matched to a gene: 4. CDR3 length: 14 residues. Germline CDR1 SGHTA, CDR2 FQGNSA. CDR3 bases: TGTGCCAGCAGCGGCCTAGCGGTCTCCTACGAGCAGTACTTC. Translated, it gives CASSGLAVSYEQYF.

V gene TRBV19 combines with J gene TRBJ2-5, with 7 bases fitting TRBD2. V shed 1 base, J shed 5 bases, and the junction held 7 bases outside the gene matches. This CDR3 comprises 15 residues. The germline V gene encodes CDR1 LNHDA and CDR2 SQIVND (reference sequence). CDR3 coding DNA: TGTGCCAGTAGTATAGGGACTAGAGGAGGCGAGACCCAGTACTTC. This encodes CASSIGTRGGETQYF.

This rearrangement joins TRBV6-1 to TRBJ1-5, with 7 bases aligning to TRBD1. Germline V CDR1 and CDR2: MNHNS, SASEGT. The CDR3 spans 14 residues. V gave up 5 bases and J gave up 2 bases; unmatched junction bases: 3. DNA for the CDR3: TGTGCCAGCAGTACAGACAGGGGCAATCAGCCCCAGCATTTT. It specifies CASSTDRGNQPQHF.

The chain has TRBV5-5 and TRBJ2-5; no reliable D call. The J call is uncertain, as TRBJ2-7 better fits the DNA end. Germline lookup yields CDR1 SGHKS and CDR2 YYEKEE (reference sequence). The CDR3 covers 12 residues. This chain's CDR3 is CASSTAAYEQYF. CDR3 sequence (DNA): TGTGCCAGCAGCACCGCAGCCTACGAGCAGTACTTC.

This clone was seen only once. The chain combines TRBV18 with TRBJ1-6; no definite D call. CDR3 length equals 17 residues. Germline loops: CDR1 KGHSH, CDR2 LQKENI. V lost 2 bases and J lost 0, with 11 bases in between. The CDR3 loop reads CASSPSVGSSYNSPLHF. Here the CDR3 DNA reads TGTGCCAGCTCACCAAGCGTAGGGAGCTCCTATAATTCACCCCTCCACTTT. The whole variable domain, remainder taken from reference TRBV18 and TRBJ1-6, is NAGVMQNPRHLVRRRGQEARLRCSPMKGHSHVYWYRQLPEEGLKFMVYLQKENIIDESGMPKERFSAEFPKEGPSILRIQQVVRGDSAAYFCASSPSVGSSYNSPLHFGNGTRLTVT.

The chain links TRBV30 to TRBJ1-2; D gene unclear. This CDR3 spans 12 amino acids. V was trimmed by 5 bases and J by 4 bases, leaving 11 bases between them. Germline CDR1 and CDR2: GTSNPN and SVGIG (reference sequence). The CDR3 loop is CAWERPGYGYTF. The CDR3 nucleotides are TGTGCCTGGGAGAGGCCCGGCTATGGCTACACCTTC. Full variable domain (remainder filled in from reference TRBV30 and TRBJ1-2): SQTIHQWPATLVQPVGSPLSLECTVEGTSNPNLYWYRQAAGRGLQLLFYSVGIGQISSEVPQNLSASRPQDRQFILSSKKLLLSDSGFYLCAWERPGYGYTFGSGTRLTVV.

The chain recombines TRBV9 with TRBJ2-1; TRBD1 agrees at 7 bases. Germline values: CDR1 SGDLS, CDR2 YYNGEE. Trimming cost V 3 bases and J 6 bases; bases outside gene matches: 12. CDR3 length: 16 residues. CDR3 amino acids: CASSETATGQINEQFF. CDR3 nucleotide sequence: TGTGCCAGCAGCGAAACCGCCACGGGACAGATCAATGAGCAGTTCTTC. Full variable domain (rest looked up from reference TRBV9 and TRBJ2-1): DSGVTQTPKHLITATGQRVTLRCSPRSGDLSVYWYQQSLDQGLQFLIQYYNGEERAKGNILERFSAQQFPDLHSELNLSSLELGDSALYFCASSETATGQINEQFFGPGTRLTVL.

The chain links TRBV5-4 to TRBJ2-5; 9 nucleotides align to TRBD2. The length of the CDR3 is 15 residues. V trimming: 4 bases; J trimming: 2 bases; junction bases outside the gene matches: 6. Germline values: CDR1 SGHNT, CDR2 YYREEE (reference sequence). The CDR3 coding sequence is TGTGCCAGCAGCCAAGATGCGGGGGGGCAAGAGACCCAGTACTTC. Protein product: CASSQDAGGQETQYF.

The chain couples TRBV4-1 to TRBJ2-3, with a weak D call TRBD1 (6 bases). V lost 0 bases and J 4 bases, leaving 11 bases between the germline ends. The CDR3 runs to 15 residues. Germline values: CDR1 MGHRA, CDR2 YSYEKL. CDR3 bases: TGCGCCAGCAGCCAAGATGGTCCAGGGGCAGATACGCAGTATTTT. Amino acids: CASSQDGPGADTQYF.

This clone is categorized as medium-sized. CDR3 protein: CASSSYTGELFF. The CDR3 DNA sequence: TGTGCCAGCAGCTCTTACACCGGGGAGCTGTTTTTT. The V call is TRBV7-2, the J call TRBJ2-2; D unclear. Trimming cost V 4 bases and J 3 bases, with 3 bases left between them. In germline, CDR1 is SGHTA, CDR2 FQGNSA. The CDR3 length is 12 residues.

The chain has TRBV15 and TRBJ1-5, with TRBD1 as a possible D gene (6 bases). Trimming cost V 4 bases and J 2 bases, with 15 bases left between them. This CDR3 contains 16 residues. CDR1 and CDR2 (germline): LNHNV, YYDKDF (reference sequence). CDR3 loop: CATSIDRNRGNQPQHF. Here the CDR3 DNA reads TGTGCCACCAGCATCGACAGGAACCGGGGCAATCAGCCCCAGCATTTT.

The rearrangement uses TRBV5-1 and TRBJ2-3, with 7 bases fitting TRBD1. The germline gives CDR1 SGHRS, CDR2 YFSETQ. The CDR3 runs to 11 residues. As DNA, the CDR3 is TGCGCAGGGACAGGCACAGATACGCAGTATTTT. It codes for CAGTGTDTQYF.

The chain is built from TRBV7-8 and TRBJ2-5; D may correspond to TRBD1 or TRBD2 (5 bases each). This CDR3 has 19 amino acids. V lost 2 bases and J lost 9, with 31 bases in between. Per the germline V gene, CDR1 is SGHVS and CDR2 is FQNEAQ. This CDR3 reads CASSLLARGDPRRVGAQYF. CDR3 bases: TGTGCCAGCAGCTTATTAGCTCGTGGGGATCCGCGCCGGGTGGGGGCCCAGTACTTC. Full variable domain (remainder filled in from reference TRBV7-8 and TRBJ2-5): GAGVSQSPRYKVAKRGQDVALRCDPISGHVSLFWYQQALGQGPEFLTYFQNEAQLDKSGLPSDRFFAERPEGSVSTLKIQRTQQEDSAVYLCASSLLARGDPRRVGAQYFGPGTRLLVL.

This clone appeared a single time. Here the CDR3 DNA reads TGTGCCAGCAGTGAAACTTGGCCCCAGGGGACTGAAGCTTTCTTT. It yields the protein CASSETWPQGTEAFF. The chain uses TRBV6-1 and TRBJ1-1, with D possibly TRBD1 on 6 matching bases. This CDR3 contains 15 residues. Germline-derived CDR1 and CDR2 are MNHNS and SASEGT. With 2 bases removed from V and 5 bases from J, the gap between germline ends came to 15 bases.

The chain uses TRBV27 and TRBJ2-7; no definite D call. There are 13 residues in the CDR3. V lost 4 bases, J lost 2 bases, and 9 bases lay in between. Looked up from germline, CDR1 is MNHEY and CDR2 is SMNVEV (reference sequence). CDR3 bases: TGTGCCAGCAGTTATCAGGTCCCCTACGAGCAGTACTTC. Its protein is CASSYQVPYEQYF.

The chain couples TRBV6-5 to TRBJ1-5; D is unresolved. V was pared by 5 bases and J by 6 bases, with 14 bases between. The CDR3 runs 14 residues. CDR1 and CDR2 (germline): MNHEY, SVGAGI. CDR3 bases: TGTGCCAGCAGTGAGGTGGATCTCATTCAGCCCCAGCATTTT. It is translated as CASSEVDLIQPQHF.

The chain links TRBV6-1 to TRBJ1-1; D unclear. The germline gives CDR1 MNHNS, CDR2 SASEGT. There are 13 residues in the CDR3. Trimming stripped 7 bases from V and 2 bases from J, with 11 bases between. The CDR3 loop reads CASTSSFNTEAFF. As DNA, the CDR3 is TGTGCCAGCACTTCGAGTTTTAACACTGAAGCTTTCTTT.

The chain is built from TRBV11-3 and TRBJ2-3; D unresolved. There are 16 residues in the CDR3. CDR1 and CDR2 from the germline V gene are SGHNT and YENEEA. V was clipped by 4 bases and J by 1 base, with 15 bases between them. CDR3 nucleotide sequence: TGTGCCAGCAGCTCGGGTCAGCCAGGAGGCACAGATACGCAGTATTTT. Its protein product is CASSSGQPGGTDTQYF.

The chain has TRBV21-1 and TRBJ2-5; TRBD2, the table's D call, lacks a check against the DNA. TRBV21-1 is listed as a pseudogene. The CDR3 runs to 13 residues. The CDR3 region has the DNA TGTGCCAGCAGCAAACACGGGAGGGAGACCCAGTACTTC. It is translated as CASSKHGRETQYF.

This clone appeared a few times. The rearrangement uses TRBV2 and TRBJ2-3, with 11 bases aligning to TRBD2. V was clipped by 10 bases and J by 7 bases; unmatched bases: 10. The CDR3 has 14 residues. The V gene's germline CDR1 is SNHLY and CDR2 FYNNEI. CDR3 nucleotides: TGTGCCAAATCCGGGACTAGCGGATCCCATACGCAGTATTTT. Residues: CAKSGTSGSHTQYF. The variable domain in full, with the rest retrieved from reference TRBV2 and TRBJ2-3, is EPEVTQTPSHQVTQMGQEVILRCVPISNHLYFYWYRQILGQKVEFLVSFYNNEISEKSEIFDDQFSVERPDGSNFTLKIRSTKLEDSAMYFCAKSGTSGSHTQYFGPGTRLTVL.

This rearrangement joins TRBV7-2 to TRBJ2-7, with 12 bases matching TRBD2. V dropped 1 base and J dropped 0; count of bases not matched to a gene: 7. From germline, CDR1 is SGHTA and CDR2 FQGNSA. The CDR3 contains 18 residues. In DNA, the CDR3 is TGTGCCAGCAGCTTAGTGGCTAGCGGGGGGGAGAGCTCCTACGAGCAGTACTTC. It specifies CASSLVASGGESSYEQYF.

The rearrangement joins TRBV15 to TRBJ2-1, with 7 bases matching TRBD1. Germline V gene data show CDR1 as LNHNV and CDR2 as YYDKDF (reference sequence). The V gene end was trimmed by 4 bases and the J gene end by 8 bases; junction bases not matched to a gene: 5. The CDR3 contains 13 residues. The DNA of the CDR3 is TGTGCCACCAGCAATAGACAGGGAGATGAGCAGTTCTTC. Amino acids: CATSNRQGDEQFF.